These 12 T cell receptor beta chains share one sample of origin, sequenced in a study of a mutant IDH1 vaccine in newly diagnosed glioma. The time point denotes: week 35, safety follow-up. Topical imiquimod accompanied each vaccine dose, which consisted of 300 ug of mutant IDH1 20-mer peptide. Assay: immunoSEQ multiplex PCR; the TCRdb copy retains only in-frame clones and omits some. This sample has approximately 30,000 clones; 79% occur once, and the top ten carry about a tenth. No antigen has been identified for these receptors. The sequences come from PBMCs, collected from a glioma patient whose treatment included an IDH1 peptide vaccine. These receptors originate from a woman aged 25 to 39 with glioma. Some clones in this sample may be carry-over from other donors' samples.

The chain is built from TRBV5-5 and TRBJ2-7, with 14 positions matching TRBD2. The J segment lost 0 bases and the V segment lost 4 bases, leaving 6 bases of the junction unmatched. This CDR3 is 17 amino acids long. Looked up from germline, CDR1 is SGHKS and CDR2 is YYEKEE (reference sequence). The CDR3 DNA follows: TGTGCCAGCAGCACCGGGACTAGCGGGGGTAGCTCCTACGAGCAGTACTTC. Its translation: CASSTGTSGGSSYEQYF. Full variable domain (rest looked up from reference TRBV5-5 and TRBJ2-7): DAGVTQSPTHLIKTRGQQVTLRCSPISGHKSVSWYQQVLGQGPQFIFQYYEKEERGRGNFPDRFSARQFPNYSSELNVNALLLGDSALYLCASSTGTSGGSSYEQYFGPGTRLTVT.

V and J are TRBV7-9 and TRBJ2-7; TRBD2 matches at 9 bases. Trimming at V came to 1 base and at J to 3 bases, leaving 4 bases not matched to a gene. CDR1 and CDR2 from the germline V gene are SEHNR and FQNEAQ (reference sequence). The CDR3 consists of 15 residues. The CDR3 reads CASSLGASGNYEQYF. The CDR3 nucleotides are TGTGCCAGCAGCTTAGGGGCTAGCGGGAACTACGAGCAGTACTTC.

The rearrangement uses TRBV9 and TRBJ2-4, with D perhaps TRBD2 (5 bases). V was pared by 2 bases and J by 1 base, with 10 bases between. There are 15 residues in the CDR3. Germline assignment: CDR1 SGDLS and CDR2 YYNGEE. In DNA form, the CDR3 reads TGTGCCAGCAGCGTCTCCCCGGGGGCCAAAAACATTCAGTACTTC. Translation: CASSVSPGAKNIQYF.

By proportion, this clone is large. The chain combines TRBV19 with TRBJ2-7; 10 bases align to TRBD2. From germline, CDR1 is LNHDA and CDR2 SQIVND (reference sequence). The CDR3 totals 14 residues. The ends lost 6 bases at V and 1 base at J; junction bases unmatched: 3. As DNA, the CDR3 is TGTGCCAGTAGAAGGACTAGCGGTTCCTACGAGCAGTACTTC. Its protein is CASRRTSGSYEQYF.

Note on this clone: Other DNA variants within this sample encode the same CDR3. V gene TRBV30 combines with J gene TRBJ1-1; TRBD1 is a possible D gene (5 bases). Germline-derived CDR1 and CDR2 are GTSNPN and SVGIG (reference sequence). V gave up 3 bases and J gave up 2 bases, with 10 bases separating them. The CDR3 loop spans 13 amino acids. DNA for the CDR3: TGTGCCTGGAGCGGGGACGCAAACACTGAAGCTTTCTTT. Residues: CAWSGDANTEAFF.

The gene calls are TRBV27 and TRBJ2-2; 7 bases line up with TRBD1. In germline, CDR1 is MNHEY, CDR2 SMNVEV (reference sequence). This CDR3 contains 13 residues. V lost 4 bases, J lost 7 bases, and 3 bases stayed unmatched. The CDR3 region is CASSWGTVGELFF. The CDR3 DNA sequence: TGTGCCAGCAGTTGGGGGACAGTCGGGGAGCTGTTTTTT.

This clone was seen only once. This chain uses TRBV7-8 with TRBJ2-5; 11 bases line up with TRBD2. Losses at the gene ends were 1 base for V and 2 bases for J; bases not matched to a gene: 3. Per the germline V gene, CDR1 is SGHVS and CDR2 is FQNEAQ. The CDR3 extends over 16 amino acids. CDR3 protein: CASSLVGLAVQETQYF. The CDR3 DNA sequence: TGTGCCAGCAGCTTAGTGGGACTAGCGGTACAAGAGACCCAGTACTTC.

The rearrangement links TRBV19 to TRBJ1-5; 7 bases are a match to TRBD1. This CDR3 has 13 amino acids. V was clipped by 5 bases and J by 2 bases; unmatched bases: 0. CDR1 is LNHDA and CDR2 is SQIVND in the germline V gene (reference sequence). The CDR3 nucleotides read TGTGCCAGTAGTGACAGGGGCAATCAGCCCCAGCATTTT. Amino acid sequence: CASSDRGNQPQHF.

A word on this clone: Germline is not matched at one junction end, which may reflect a read error. V is TRBV5-6 and J is TRBJ2-7, with 8 bases that match TRBD1. This CDR3 region has 14 residues. The germline gives CDR1 SGHDT, CDR2 YYEEEE. The CDR3 region is CASRNGQGRYGQYF. The CDR3 DNA reads TGTGCCAGCAGGAATGGACAGGGACGATACGGGCAGTACTTC.

The chain links TRBV11-2 to TRBJ2-7, with 10 bases fitting TRBD2. The germline CDR1 and CDR2 sequences are SGHAT and FQNNGV. This CDR3 is 18 amino acids long. V lost 2 bases, J lost 3 bases, and 13 bases stayed unmatched. CDR3 sequence reads: CASSLKGTSGAGVYEQYF. For the CDR3, the DNA is TGTGCCAGCAGCTTAAAAGGAACTAGCGGGGCCGGTGTCTACGAGCAGTACTTC.

V is TRBV7-6 and J is TRBJ2-1, with TRBD2 matching 12 bases. The CDR3 is made up of 17 amino acids. Germline lookup yields CDR1 SGHVS and CDR2 FNYEAQ. The V and J ends lost 5 bases and 7 bases, in that order; junction bases with no gene match: 12. The CDR3 reads CASSPTRLAGEENEQFF. The CDR3 DNA follows: TGTGCCAGCAGCCCGACGAGACTAGCGGGAGAGGAAAATGAGCAGTTCTTC.

The chain has TRBV29-1 and TRBJ2-1; TRBD2 might be the D (6 bases). Trimming shortened V by 4 bases and J by 5 bases, and 12 bases separated the two germline ends. The CDR3 loop spans 13 amino acids. Per the germline V gene, CDR1 is SQVTM and CDR2 is ANQGSEA. The CDR3 DNA reads as TGCAGCGTTGGAGGAGGGCGAAACAATGAGCAGTTCTTC. As protein: CSVGGGRNNEQFF.